A selection of T cell receptor beta chains follows, all from one sample in a study of graft-versus-host responses after intestinal transplantation. The assay was immunoSEQ multiplex PCR, and TCRdb's table has in-frame clones only and misses some. This sample has some 86,000 clones, with 90% to 95% found just once. These TCRs' antigens remain unknown. This specimen was unstimulated CD4+ T cells sorted from spleen or lymph node cells, taken before intestinal transplant. All receptors derive from a human donor who received an intestinal transplant. CDR3s include the opening cysteine and the closing phenylalanine or tryptophan. The D gene is left open where the match is weak. Clone sizes are given selectively: once, few, many, or a class where the clone is expanded.

cdr3_aa	cdr3_nt	v_call	clone_size	j_call	d_call
CTSSQDPPGENPAFF	TGCACCAGCAGCCAAGATCCTCCGGGAGAGAACCCAGCTTTCTTT	TRBV1	NA	TRBJ1-1	NA
CASSLVGTSGLTDTQYF	TGTGCCAGCAGCTTAGTCGGGACTAGCGGACTCACAGATACGCAGTATTTT	TRBV7-2	NA	TRBJ2-3	TRBD2
CASSLSLATGELFF	TGTGCCAGCAGCTTAAGTCTAGCAACCGGGGAGCTGTTTTTT	TRBV7-9	NA	TRBJ2-2	NA
CASSSSGYEQYF	TGCGCCAGCAGCTCATCAGGTTACGAGCAGTACTTC	TRBV5-1	NA	TRBJ2-7	NA
CASSYPHGRGSGYTF	TGTGCCAGCAGTTACCCCCATGGGAGGGGCAGTGGCTACACCTTC	TRBV6-7	NA	TRBJ1-2	NA
CASSQSRAGEQFF	TGTGCCAGCAGCCAGTCCCGAGCGGGTGAGCAGTTCTTC	TRBV11-3	once	TRBJ2-1	NA
CASSRSGSSTDTQYF	TGTGCCAGCAGCCGGAGCGGGTCTAGCACAGATACGCAGTATTTT	TRBV14	NA	TRBJ2-3	NA
CASSLTGGGRWDTQYF	TGTGCCAGCAGCTTGACCGGGGGGGGCCGCTGGGATACGCAGTATTTT	TRBV9	NA	TRBJ2-3	TRBD2
CAWSPRVGVVPTNEQFF	TGTGCCTGGAGCCCCCGGGTTGGAGTGGTCCCCACGAATGAGCAGTTCTTC	TRBV30	NA	TRBJ2-1	NA
CAWSRDRGLETQYF	TGTGCCTGGAGTAGGGACAGGGGATTGGAGACCCAGTACTTC	TRBV30	once	TRBJ2-5	TRBD1
CASSALPGTGGNSPLHF	TGTGCCAGCAGCGCCCTACCAGGGACAGGGGGTAATTCACCCCTCCACTTT	TRBV11-1	once	TRBJ1-6	TRBD1
CASSLWGRETQYF	TGTGCCAGCAGCTTATGGGGGCGAGAGACCCAGTACTTC	TRBV7-2	NA	TRBJ2-5	NA
CASSDGGANYEQYF	TGTGCCAGCAGCGACGGGGGGGCAAATTACGAGCAGTACTTC	TRBV2	few	TRBJ2-7	TRBD2
CAISGFGGKLFF	TGTGCCATCAGTGGCTTCGGGGGAAAACTGTTTTTT	TRBV10-3	once	TRBJ1-4	NA
CALRDRGITEAFF	TGTGCTCTCCGGGACAGGGGTATCACTGAAGCTTTCTTT	TRBV30	NA	TRBJ1-1	TRBD1
CSVDGQGGDTQYF	TGCAGCGTTGATGGGCAGGGCGGAGATACGCAGTATTTT	TRBV29-1	NA	TRBJ2-3	NA
CASSLSGEETQYF	TGTGCCAGCAGCCTTAGCGGGGAAGAGACCCAGTACTTC	TRBV7-9	NA	TRBJ2-5	TRBD2
CASSLTQAYEQYF	TGTGCCAGCAGCTTGACACAAGCCTACGAGCAGTACTTC	TRBV11-3	NA	TRBJ2-7	NA
CASSGLAEAIEQFF	TGCGCCAGCAGCGGACTAGCGGAGGCTATTGAGCAGTTCTTC	TRBV5-1	few	TRBJ2-1	TRBD2
CASSKVGGQGSYEQYF	TGTGCCAGCAGCAAAGTTGGAGGACAGGGGTCCTACGAGCAGTACTTC	TRBV21-1	NA	TRBJ2-7	NA
CASRTRQIQSSYEQYF	TGTGCCAGCAGGACCCGACAGATTCAAAGCTCCTACGAGCAGTACTTC	TRBV7-9	NA	TRBJ2-7	NA
CASSPPAGIGTDTQYF	TGTGCCAGCTCACCACCCGCAGGGATAGGGACAGATACGCAGTATTTT	TRBV18	NA	TRBJ2-3	NA
CSVVSAGGVDTQYF	TGCAGCGTTGTGTCAGCGGGGGGGGTAGATACGCAGTATTTT	TRBV29-1	NA	TRBJ2-3	TRBD2
CASSPGGNGGTEAFF	TGTGCCAGCAGCCCAGGCGGCAACGGGGGCACTGAAGCTTTCTTT	TRBV5-4	NA	TRBJ1-1	NA
CASSSRVANEKLFF	TGTGCCAGCAGCTCCAGGGTGGCTAATGAAAAACTGTTTTTT	TRBV5-5	few	TRBJ1-4	NA
CASSGDRGRETQYF	TGTGCCAGCAGTGGGGACAGGGGTCGTGAGACCCAGTACTTC	TRBV25-1	NA	TRBJ2-5	TRBD1
CASSASVTSGAGQYF	TGTGCCAGCAGCGCGAGCGTTACTAGCGGGGCGGGACAGTACTTC	TRBV11-3	NA	TRBJ2-7	TRBD2
CASSQDILRGQETQYF	TGCGCCAGCAGCCAAGATATACTCAGGGGTCAAGAGACCCAGTACTTC	TRBV4-3	NA	TRBJ2-5	NA
CASSSTGYGYTF	TGCGCCAGCAGCTCGACGGGTTATGGCTACACCTTC	TRBV5-1	NA	TRBJ1-2	NA
CASSVVAGGTGELFF	TGTGCCAGCAGCGTAGTGGCAGGGGGGACCGGGGAGCTGTTTTTT	TRBV9	NA	TRBJ2-2	NA
CSAGQMNTEAFF	TGCAGCGCGGGACAAATGAACACTGAAGCTTTCTTT	TRBV29-1	NA	TRBJ1-1	NA
CASSEATQGNTEAFF	TGTGCCAGCAGTGAAGCAACTCAGGGTAACACTGAAGCTTTCTTT	TRBV6-1	NA	TRBJ1-1	NA
CAWSFQILAGGPSGELFF	TGTGCCTGGAGTTTCCAAATTCTAGCGGGGGGGCCCTCCGGGGAGCTGTTTTTT	TRBV30	NA	TRBJ2-2	TRBD2
CAIRTAGTSVEQYF	TGTGCCATCAGGACAGCCGGGACTAGCGTCGAGCAGTACTTC	TRBV10-3	NA	TRBJ2-7	TRBD2
CASGLVQSGTANYSNQPQHF	TGTGCTAGTGGTTTGGTACAATCCGGGACAGCAAATTATAGCAATCAGCCCCAGCATTTT	TRBV12-5	NA	TRBJ1-5	TRBD1
CASSHVRNSPLHF	TGTGCCAGCAGTCACGTCAGGAATTCACCCCTCCACTTT	TRBV6-5	NA	TRBJ1-6	NA
CASSLNSGLSYEQYF	TGTGCCAGCAGCTTGAATAGCGGGCTCTCCTACGAGCAGTACTTC	TRBV7-2	NA	TRBJ2-7	TRBD2
CASHPGPGGSNSPLHF	TGTGCCAGCCATCCCGGGCCCGGGGGGAGTAATTCACCCCTCCACTTT	TRBV18	NA	TRBJ1-6	NA
CASSSPTGFLSGANVLTF	TGTGCCAGCAGCTCGCCTACAGGATTCCTCTCTGGGGCCAACGTCCTGACTTTC	TRBV11-2	NA	TRBJ2-6	NA
CAAVAQPLETQYF	TGTGCCGCAGTGGCACAGCCCCTAGAGACCCAGTACTTC	TRBV7-6	NA	TRBJ2-5	NA
CASSLNPRRPPSDNSPLHF	TGTGCCAGCAGTTTAAACCCACGCAGGCCCCCTTCAGATAATTCACCCCTCCACTTT	TRBV27	NA	TRBJ1-6	NA
CASRRTSGSYEQYF	TGTGCCAGCAGGAGGACTAGCGGCTCCTACGAGCAGTACTTC	TRBV5-6	once	TRBJ2-7	TRBD2